These 5 T cell receptor beta chains came from one sample sequenced in a study of blood T cells in healthy people across ages. Using a J-beta primer mix together with a sample-barcoded 5' primer, a second PCR was run for about 7 to 12 cycles. From the 5' RACE reads, TCRdb called clonotypes with MiXCR, one entry per CDR3 protein. The sample holds around 1,000,000 distinct CDR3 sequences; under 30% are singletons and the top ten take around 0.75%. These same records also appear under a second study, on T cells of mothers and their children.

Sequenced sample: blood. The origin of the receptors is a girl under 10 years old in good health.

The chain joins TRBV28 to TRBJ2-5, with unresolved D. The DNA end favors TRBJ2-7, so the J call may be wrong. This CDR3 region has 13 residues. Germline V gives CDR1 MDHEN, CDR2 SYDVKM. CDR3 nucleotide sequence: TGTGCCAGCAGATCCCCCCCTGGGGTCGAGCAGTACTTC. Amino acid sequence: CASRSPPGVEQYF.

CDR3 amino acids: CASSQAGTGNSPLHF. In DNA form, the CDR3 reads TGCGCCAGCAGCCAAGCCGGGACAGGCAATTCACCCCTCCACTTT. The rearrangement joins TRBV4-3 to TRBJ1-6; 8 nucleotides agree with TRBD1. CDR1 LGHNA and CDR2 YSLEER come from the germline V gene. The CDR3 length is 15 residues. The V gene end was trimmed by 1 base and the J gene end by 7 bases; junction bases not matched to a gene: 3.

The chain has TRBV7-9 and TRBJ2-2; maybe TRBD1 (7 bases). There are 15 residues in the CDR3. CDR1 is SEHNR, CDR2 FQNEAQ, per germline (reference sequence). Between the trimmed V and J ends, which lost 5 bases and 7 bases, there was a span of 17 bases. CDR3: CASSPSTGRGGELFF. CDR3 nucleotide sequence: TGTGCCAGCAGCCCCTCGACAGGGCGGGGCGGGGAGCTGTTTTTT.

This clonotype appeared a few times. J is TRBJ2-5 and V is TRBV7-8; D is perhaps TRBD1 or TRBD2 (5 bases each). Gene TRBJ2-1 matches the end of the DNA better, so the J call may be wrong. Looked up from germline, CDR1 is SGHVS and CDR2 is FQNEAQ. The CDR3 is 15 residues long. The chain's CDR3 is CASSLGRFWGYEQFF. CDR3 DNA: TGTGCCAGCAGCTTAGGACGGTTTTGGGGGTATGAGCAGTTCTTC.

J is TRBJ2-5 and V is TRBV28; no clear D gene. The closer fit of TRBJ2-1 to the DNA end suggests the J call may be wrong. The CDR3 runs to 13 residues. The germline V gene encodes CDR1 MDHEN and CDR2 SYDVKM. The CDR3 bases are TGTGCCAGCAGTCGCAATCGAGTGGATGAGCAGTTCTTC. This codes for CASSRNRVDEQFF.